This is a list of T cell receptor beta chains from one sample in a study of T cell repertoires in cytomegalovirus infection. MiXCR was run by TCRdb on the reads, yielding one entry per CDR3 protein. The profile shows tens of thousands of distinct CDR3 sequences, more than 20% of them singletons. Their target antigens are unknown. Sequencing input: PBMCs, sequenced either directly or after in vitro stimulation (not recorded which). Receptor source: a human donor in good health (CMV status not recorded). Some clones in this sample may be carry-over from other donors' samples. CDR3s include the opening cysteine and the closing phenylalanine or tryptophan. The D gene is left open where the match is weak. Some rows mark clone size as missing; the rest say once, few, many or name a class of expanded clone.

V gene	D gene	clone size	J gene	CDR3 protein	CDR3 DNA
TRBV3-1	.	many	TRBJ2-3	CASSRQRLDTQYF	TGTGCCAGCAGCCGTCAGAGATTGGATACGCAGTATTTT
TRBV7-2	.	many	TRBJ1-5	CASSADTNQPQHF	TGTGCCAGCAGCGCGGACACCAATCAGCCCCAGCATTTT
TRBV12-3/TRBV12-4	TRBD1	many	TRBJ2-7	CASRRQGEQYF	TGTGCCAGCAGGAGACAGGGGGAGCAGTACTTC
TRBV11-2	TRBD1	many	TRBJ2-3	CASSTGGTDTQYF	TGTGCCAGCTCGACAGGGGGGACAGATACGCAGTATTTT
TRBV5-5	TRBD1	few	TRBJ2-7	CASRSGQGYEQYF	TGTGCCAGCAGATCGGGACAGGGGTACGAGCAGTACTTC
TRBV6-4	.	.	TRBJ2-3	CASSDLDTQYF	TGTGCCAGCAGTGACTTAGATACGCAGTATTTT
TRBV7-8	TRBD2	many	TRBJ2-2	CASSLLTSGTGELFF	TGTGCCAGCAGCTTATTGACTAGCGGCACCGGGGAGCTGTTTTTT
TRBV12-3/TRBV12-4	.	many	TRBJ1-5	CASRRDFGQPQHF	TGTGCCAGCAGGAGGGATTTTGGTCAGCCCCAGCATTTT
TRBV7-2	.	.	TRBJ2-5	CASRWDLRDQETQYF	TGTGCCAGCAGGTGGGACTTGCGAGACCAAGAGACCCAGTACTTC
TRBV29-1	.	few	TRBJ2-1	CSVDRDVSEQFF	TGCAGCGTTGATAGGGACGTTTCTGAGCAGTTCTTC
TRBV2	.	.	TRBJ2-5	CASSGTGQETQYF	TGTGCCAGCAGTGGGACTGGCCAAGAGACCCAGTACTTC
TRBV4-1	TRBD1	many	TRBJ2-7	CASSQGVGQGASEQYF	TGCGCCAGCAGCCAGGGCGTAGGACAGGGAGCCTCCGAGCAGTACTTC
TRBV23-1	.	.	TRBJ2-1	CASNPRRANEQFF	TGCGCCAGCAATCCGCGCAGGGCGAATGAGCAGTTCTTC
TRBV18	.	few	TRBJ2-7	CASSPPVAEADSKPYEQYF	TGTGCCAGCTCACCACCGGTAGCAGAAGCCGACAGTAAGCCCTACGAGCAGTACTTC
TRBV28	.	many	TRBJ1-2	CASSSGPRRGVSYGYTF	TGTGCCAGCAGTTCCGGGCCGCGAAGGGGAGTAAGCTATGGCTACACCTTC
TRBV7-9	.	.	TRBJ1-2	CASSPFGRTVYGYTF	TGTGCCAGCAGCCCCTTCGGACGGACCGTCTATGGCTACACCTTC
TRBV18	TRBD2	few	TRBJ2-1	CASSPQSGRANEQFF	TGTGCCAGCTCACCACAGAGCGGGAGAGCTAATGAGCAGTTCTTC
TRBV19	TRBD1	.	TRBJ2-7	CASSHRTRGDRVKYEQYF	TGTGCCAGTAGCCACAGAACCCGCGGCGACAGGGTAAAATACGAGCAGTACTTC
TRBV28	.	.	TRBJ1-2	CASSLLQRYGYTF	TGTGCCAGCAGTTTACTACAGCGCTATGGCTACACCTTC
TRBV20-1	.	.	TRBJ1-4	CSARDLDNEKLFF	TGCAGTGCTAGAGATCTAGATAATGAAAAACTGTTTTTT
TRBV11-2	.	.	TRBJ1-4	CASSLAIWGKNKEKLFF	TGTGCCAGCAGCTTAGCTATTTGGGGGAAGAATAAAGAAAAACTGTTTTTT
TRBV5-6	.	.	TRBJ2-4	CASSLTGTEDIQYF	TGTGCCAGCAGCTTAACCGGGACCGAAGACATTCAGTACTTC
TRBV20-1	TRBD1	few	TRBJ1-2	CSARDGGGTGDTSGYTF	TGCAGTGCTAGAGATGGGGGGGGGACAGGGGATACTTCTGGCTACACCTTC
TRBV11-2	TRBD1	many	TRBJ1-1	CASSIMGQINTEAFF	TGTGCCAGCAGCATTATGGGACAGATCAACACTGAAGCTTTCTTT
TRBV7-9	.	.	TRBJ1-3	CASSSLLLSGNTIYF	TGTGCCAGCAGCTCCCTCCTTCTCTCTGGAAACACCATATATTTT
TRBV7-2	TRBD2	.	TRBJ2-3	CASSLFSGSVTDTQYF	TGTGCCAGCAGCTTGTTTAGCGGGAGCGTGACAGATACGCAGTATTTT
TRBV4-1	.	.	TRBJ1-1	CASSQEREKGAFF	TGCGCCAGCAGCCAAGAACGGGAGAAAGGAGCTTTCTTT
TRBV12-3/TRBV12-4	.	.	TRBJ1-3	CASRTPVSSGNTIYF	TGTGCCAGCAGGACCCCGGTATCCTCTGGAAACACCATATATTTT
TRBV5-1	TRBD2	.	TRBJ2-7	CASSGGTSGSSYEQYF	TGCGCCAGCAGCGGCGGGACTAGCGGGAGCTCCTACGAGCAGTACTTC
TRBV20-1	TRBD1	many	TRBJ1-2	CSATPRDRNYGYTF	TGCAGTGCTACGCCCAGGGACAGGAACTATGGCTACACCTTC
TRBV7-6	.	.	TRBJ2-3	CASSLVFQQDPTDTQYF	TGTGCCAGCAGCTTAGTGTTCCAGCAAGACCCCACAGATACGCAGTATTTT
TRBV4-1	.	.	TRBJ2-3	CASSQELAGTSTDTQYF	TGCGCCAGCAGCCAAGAGCTGGCGGGGACTAGCACAGATACGCAGTATTTT
TRBV5-4	TRBD1	.	TRBJ2-3	CASSLVWTGDTDTQYF	TGTGCCAGCAGCTTGGTATGGACAGGTGACACAGATACGCAGTATTTT
TRBV7-9	.	many	TRBJ2-1	CASSGGLSEQFF	TGTGCCAGCAGCGGGGGGCTTAGTGAGCAGTTCTTC
TRBV3-1	TRBD2	.	TRBJ2-1	CASSHGTSGSGEQFF	TGTGCCAGCAGCCACGGGACTAGCGGGAGTGGGGAGCAGTTCTTC
TRBV7-2	TRBD1	.	TRBJ1-1	CASSPTGVWTEAFF	TGTGCCAGCAGCCCAACAGGGGTGTGGACTGAAGCTTTCTTT
TRBV12-3/TRBV12-4	.	.	TRBJ2-5	CASSKGGGRGTQYF	TGTGCCAGCAGTAAGGGGGGGGGCCGCGGGACCCAGTACTTC
TRBV7-6	TRBD2	few	TRBJ2-1	CASSPSPGLVGHEQFF	TGTGCCAGCAGCCCTTCACCGGGACTAGTTGGTCACGAGCAGTTCTTC
TRBV4-2	TRBD1	few	TRBJ1-1	CASSQADRESTEAFF	TGTGCCAGCAGCCAAGCTGACAGGGAATCCACTGAAGCTTTCTTT
TRBV12-3/TRBV12-4	TRBD1	many	TRBJ1-1	CASYQGDGTEAFF	TGTGCCAGCTACCAGGGGGACGGGACTGAAGCTTTCTTT
TRBV20-1	TRBD1	.	TRBJ1-2	CSAHHDRGGYGYTF	TGCAGTGCTCACCACGACAGGGGAGGATATGGCTACACCTTC
TRBV7-8	.	medium-sized	TRBJ2-7	CASSLRDYEQYF	TGTGCCAGCAGCTTACGGGACTACGAGCAGTACTTC
TRBV5-6	TRBD2	many	TRBJ2-3	CASSLEPLADSTDTQYF	TGTGCCAGCAGCTTGGAGCCTCTAGCGGATAGCACAGATACGCAGTATTTT
TRBV5-5	TRBD1	.	TRBJ2-2	CASRPTTGGATGELFF	TGTGCCAGCAGACCCACTACAGGGGGCGCGACAGGGGAGCTGTTTTTT
TRBV7-6	TRBD1	many	TRBJ1-3	CASSLTGAGNTIYF	TGTGCCAGCAGCTTAACAGGGGCTGGAAACACCATATATTTT
TRBV7-9	.	many	TRBJ2-3	CASSPHGDTQYF	TGTGCCAGCAGCCCGCACGGAGATACGCAGTATTTT
TRBV6-1	TRBD1	many	TRBJ2-7	CASSEMTGPYEQYF	TGTGCCAGCAGCGAAATGACAGGGCCCTACGAGCAGTACTTC
TRBV29-1	.	few	TRBJ1-1	CSGGAMNTEAFF	TGCAGCGGCGGAGCCATGAACACTGAAGCTTTCTTT
TRBV9	TRBD2	few	TRBJ2-3	CASSVGGGSPDTQYF	TGTGCCAGCAGCGTAGGGGGAGGGTCTCCAGATACGCAGTATTTT
TRBV19	.	few	TRBJ1-1	CASSRGYTEAFF	TGTGCCAGTAGTAGGGGGTACACTGAAGCTTTCTTT
TRBV6-5	.	few	TRBJ2-3	CASSYSWGDTDTQYF	TGTGCCAGCAGTTACTCGTGGGGGGACACAGATACGCAGTATTTT
TRBV29-1	.	.	TRBJ1-1	CSVEEDRQRRTEAFF	TGCAGCGTTGAAGAAGACAGGCAAAGGCGAACTGAAGCTTTCTTT